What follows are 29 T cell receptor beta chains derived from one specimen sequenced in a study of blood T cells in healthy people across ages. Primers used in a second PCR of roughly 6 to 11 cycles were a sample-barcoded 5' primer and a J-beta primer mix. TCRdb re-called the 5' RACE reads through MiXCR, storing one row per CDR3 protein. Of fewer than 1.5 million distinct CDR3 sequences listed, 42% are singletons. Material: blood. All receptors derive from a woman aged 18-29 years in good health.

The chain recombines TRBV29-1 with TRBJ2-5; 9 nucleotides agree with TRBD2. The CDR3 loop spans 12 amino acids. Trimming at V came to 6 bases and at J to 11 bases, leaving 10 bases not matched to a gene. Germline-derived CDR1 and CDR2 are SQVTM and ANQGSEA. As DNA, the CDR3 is TGCAGCGTCCTTAGGACTAGCGATGAGCAGTACTTC. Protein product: CSVLRTSDEQYF. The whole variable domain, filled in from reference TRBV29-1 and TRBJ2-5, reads SAVISQKPSRDICQRGTSLTIQCQVDSQVTMMFWYRQQPGQSLTLIATANQGSEATYESGFVIDKFPISRPNLTFSTLTVSNMSPEDSSIYLCSVLRTSDEQYFGPGTRLLVL.

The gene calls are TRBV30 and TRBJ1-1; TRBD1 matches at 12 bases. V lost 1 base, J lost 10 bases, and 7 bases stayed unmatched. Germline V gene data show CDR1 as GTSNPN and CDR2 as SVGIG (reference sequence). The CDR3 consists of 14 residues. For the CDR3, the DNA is TGTGCCTGGAGTGGGGGACAGGGGGCGACCGGAGCTTTCTTT. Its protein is CAWSGGQGATGAFF.

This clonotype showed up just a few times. CDR3 DNA sequence: TGTGCCAGCAGCTTAGGCCCTACTAGCGGGAGGGCCAATGAGCAGTTCTTC. It is translated as CASSLGPTSGRANEQFF. The V call is TRBV13, the J call TRBJ2-1; 13 bases fit TRBD2. After removal of 0 bases from V and 6 bases from J, the junction contained 5 bases not matched to a gene. CDR3 size: 17 residues. The germline V gene encodes CDR1 PRHDT and CDR2 FYEKMQ (reference sequence).

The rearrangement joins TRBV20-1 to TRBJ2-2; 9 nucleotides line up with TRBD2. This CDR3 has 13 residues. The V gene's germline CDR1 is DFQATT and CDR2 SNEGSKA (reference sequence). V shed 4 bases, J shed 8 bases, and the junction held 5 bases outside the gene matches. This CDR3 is CSAIAGDIGELFF. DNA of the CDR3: TGCAGTGCTATAGCGGGGGATATAGGGGAGCTGTTTTTT.

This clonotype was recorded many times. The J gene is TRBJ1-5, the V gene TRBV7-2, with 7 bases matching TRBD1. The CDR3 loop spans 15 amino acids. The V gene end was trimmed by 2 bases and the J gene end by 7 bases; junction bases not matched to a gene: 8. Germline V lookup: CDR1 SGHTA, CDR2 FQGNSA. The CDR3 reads CASSLSAQGWQPQHF. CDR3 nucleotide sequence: TGTGCCAGCAGCTTAAGCGCACAGGGGTGGCAGCCCCAGCATTTT.

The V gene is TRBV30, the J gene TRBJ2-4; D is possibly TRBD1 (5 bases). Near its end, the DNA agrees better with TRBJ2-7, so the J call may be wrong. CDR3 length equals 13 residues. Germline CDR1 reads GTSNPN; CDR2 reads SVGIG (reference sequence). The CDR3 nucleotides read TGTGCCTGGAGTATAACGGACACCTACGAGCAGTACTTC. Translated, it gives CAWSITDTYEQYF.

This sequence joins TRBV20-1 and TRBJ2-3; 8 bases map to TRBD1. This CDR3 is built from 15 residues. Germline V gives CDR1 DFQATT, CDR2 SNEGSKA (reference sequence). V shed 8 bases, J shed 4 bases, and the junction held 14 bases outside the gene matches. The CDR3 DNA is TGCAGTTTCCGACAGGGGAGTGGTTTGGCAGATACGCAGTATTTT. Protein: CSFRQGSGLADTQYF.

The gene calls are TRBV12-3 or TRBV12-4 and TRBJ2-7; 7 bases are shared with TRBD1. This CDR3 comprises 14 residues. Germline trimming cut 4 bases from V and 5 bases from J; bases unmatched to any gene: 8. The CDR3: CASSSDLTGDEQYF. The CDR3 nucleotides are TGTGCCAGCAGTTCCGACCTCACAGGGGACGAGCAGTACTTC.

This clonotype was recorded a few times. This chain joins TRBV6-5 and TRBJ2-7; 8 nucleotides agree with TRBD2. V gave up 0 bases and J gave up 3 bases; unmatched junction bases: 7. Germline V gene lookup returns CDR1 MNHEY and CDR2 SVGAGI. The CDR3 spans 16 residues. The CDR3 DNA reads TGTGCCAGCAGTTACTCAAAGGGACTAGTCGTCTACGAGCAGTACTTC. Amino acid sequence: CASSYSKGLVVYEQYF.

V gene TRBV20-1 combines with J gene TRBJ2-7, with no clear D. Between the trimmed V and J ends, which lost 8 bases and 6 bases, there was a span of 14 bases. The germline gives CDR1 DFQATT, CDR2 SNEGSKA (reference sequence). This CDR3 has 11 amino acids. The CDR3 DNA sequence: TGCAGTACCTTCGGACCTATCGAGCAGTACTTC. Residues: CSTFGPIEQYF.

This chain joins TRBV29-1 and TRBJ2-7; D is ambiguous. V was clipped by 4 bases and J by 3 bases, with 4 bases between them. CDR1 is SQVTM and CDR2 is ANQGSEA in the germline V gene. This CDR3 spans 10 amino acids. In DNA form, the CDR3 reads TGCAGCGTTGTGAGCTACGAGCAGTACTTC. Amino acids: CSVVSYEQYF.

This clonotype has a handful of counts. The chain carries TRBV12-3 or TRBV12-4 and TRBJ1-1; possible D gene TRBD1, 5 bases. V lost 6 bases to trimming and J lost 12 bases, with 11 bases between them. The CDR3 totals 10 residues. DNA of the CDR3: TGTGCCAGCAGCCGGGGGTTAACTTTCTTT. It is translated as CASSRGLTFF.

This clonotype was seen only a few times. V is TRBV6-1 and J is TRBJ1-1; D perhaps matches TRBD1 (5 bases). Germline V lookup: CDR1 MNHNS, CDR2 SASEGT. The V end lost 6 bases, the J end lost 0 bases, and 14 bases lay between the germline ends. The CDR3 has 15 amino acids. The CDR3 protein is CASRPGGAMNTEAFF. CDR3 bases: TGTGCCAGCAGGCCCGGCGGGGCGATGAACACTGAAGCTTTCTTT.

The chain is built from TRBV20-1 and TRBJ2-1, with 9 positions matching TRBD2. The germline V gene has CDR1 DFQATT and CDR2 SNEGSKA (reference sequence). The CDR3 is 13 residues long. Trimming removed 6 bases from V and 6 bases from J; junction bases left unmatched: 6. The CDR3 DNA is TGCAGTGCCGGACTAGCGTTGATCAATGAGCAGTTCTTC. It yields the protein CSAGLALINEQFF.

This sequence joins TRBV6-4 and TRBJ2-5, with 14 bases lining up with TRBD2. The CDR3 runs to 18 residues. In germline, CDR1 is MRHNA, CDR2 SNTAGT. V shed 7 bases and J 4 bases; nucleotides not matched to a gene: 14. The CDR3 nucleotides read TGTGCCAGCAACCCTCCGGGACTAGCGGGAGTGGTGGGAGAGACCCAGTACTTC. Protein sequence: CASNPPGLAGVVGETQYF.

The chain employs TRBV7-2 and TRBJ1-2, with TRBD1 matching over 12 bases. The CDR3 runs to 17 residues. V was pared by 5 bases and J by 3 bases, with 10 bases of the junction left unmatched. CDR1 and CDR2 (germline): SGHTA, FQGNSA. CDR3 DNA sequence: TGTGCCAGCAGCAAAATCCCGGGACAGGGGGCCGACTATGGCTACACCTTC. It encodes CASSKIPGQGADYGYTF.

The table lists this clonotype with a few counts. The CDR3 loop is CAIRDRETNTEAFF. The CDR3 DNA reads as TGTGCCATCAGGGACAGGGAGACGAACACTGAAGCTTTCTTT. The genes are TRBV10-3 and TRBJ1-1; 8 bases are shared with TRBD1. From germline, CDR1 is ENHRY and CDR2 SYGVKD. This CDR3 spans 14 amino acids. V was pared by 6 bases and J by 1 base, with 4 bases of the junction left unmatched.

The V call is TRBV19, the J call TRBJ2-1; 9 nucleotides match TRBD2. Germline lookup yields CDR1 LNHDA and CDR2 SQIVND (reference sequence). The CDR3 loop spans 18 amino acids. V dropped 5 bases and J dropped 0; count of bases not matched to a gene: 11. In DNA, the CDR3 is TGTGCCAGTAGTGCGCGACTTCTAGCGGGGAGCTCCTACAATGAGCAGTTCTTC. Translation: CASSARLLAGSSYNEQFF.

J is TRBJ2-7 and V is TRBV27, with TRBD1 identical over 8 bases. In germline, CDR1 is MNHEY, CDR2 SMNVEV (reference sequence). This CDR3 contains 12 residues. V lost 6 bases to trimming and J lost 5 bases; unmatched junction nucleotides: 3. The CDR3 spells CASRQGVHEQYF. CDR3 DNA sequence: TGTGCCAGCAGACAGGGGGTCCACGAGCAGTACTTC.

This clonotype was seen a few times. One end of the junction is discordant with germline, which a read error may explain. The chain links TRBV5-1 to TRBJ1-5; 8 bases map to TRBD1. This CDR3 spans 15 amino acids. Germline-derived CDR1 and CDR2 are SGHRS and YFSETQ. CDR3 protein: CASSLETGGNQPQHF. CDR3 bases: TGTGCCAGCAGCTTAGAAACAGGGGGTAATCAGCCCCAGCATTTT.

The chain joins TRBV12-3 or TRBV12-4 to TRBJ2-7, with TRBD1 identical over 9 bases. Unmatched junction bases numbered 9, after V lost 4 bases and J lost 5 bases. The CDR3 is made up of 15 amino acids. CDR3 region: CASSSGQGIFDEQYF. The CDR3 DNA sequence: TGTGCCAGCAGTTCAGGACAGGGGATCTTCGACGAGCAGTACTTC.

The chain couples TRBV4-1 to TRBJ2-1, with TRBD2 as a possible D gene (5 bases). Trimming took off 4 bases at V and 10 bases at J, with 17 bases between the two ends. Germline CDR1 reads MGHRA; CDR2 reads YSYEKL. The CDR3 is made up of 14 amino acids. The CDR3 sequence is CASSPTRGLGEQFF. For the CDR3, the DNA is TGCGCCAGCAGCCCTACCCGGGGTCTGGGCGAGCAGTTCTTC.

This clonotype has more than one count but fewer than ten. DNA of the CDR3: TGTGCCAGCAGCCTCTGGGTCTACGAGCAGTACTTC. It codes for CASSLWVYEQYF. This chain uses TRBV7-9 with TRBJ2-7; D is unclear. Germline V gene lookup returns CDR1 SEHNR and CDR2 FQNEAQ (reference sequence). The V end lost 5 bases, the J end lost 3 bases, and 8 bases lay between the germline ends. The CDR3 totals 12 residues.

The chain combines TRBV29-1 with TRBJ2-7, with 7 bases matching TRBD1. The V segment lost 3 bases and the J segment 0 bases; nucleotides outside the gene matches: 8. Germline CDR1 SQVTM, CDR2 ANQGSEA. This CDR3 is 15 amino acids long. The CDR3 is CSVDRATGHSYEQYF. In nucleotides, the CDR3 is TGCAGCGTTGATAGAGCGACAGGGCACTCCTACGAGCAGTACTTC.

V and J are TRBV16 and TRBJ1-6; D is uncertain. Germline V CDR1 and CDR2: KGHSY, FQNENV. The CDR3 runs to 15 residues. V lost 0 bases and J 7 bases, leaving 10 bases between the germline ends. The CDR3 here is CASSQSSRVNSPLHF. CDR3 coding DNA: TGTGCCAGCAGCCAATCCTCGAGGGTGAATTCACCCCTCCACTTT.

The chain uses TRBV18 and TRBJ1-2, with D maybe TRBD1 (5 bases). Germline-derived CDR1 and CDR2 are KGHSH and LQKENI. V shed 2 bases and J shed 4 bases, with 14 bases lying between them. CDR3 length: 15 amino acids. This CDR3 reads CASSPSSQVVYGYTF. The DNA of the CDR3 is TGTGCCAGCTCACCATCCTCACAGGTGGTCTATGGCTACACCTTC.

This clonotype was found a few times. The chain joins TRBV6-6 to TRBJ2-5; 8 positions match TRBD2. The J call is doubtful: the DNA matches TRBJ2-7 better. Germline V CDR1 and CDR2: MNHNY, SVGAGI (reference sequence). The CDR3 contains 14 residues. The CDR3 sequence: CASSPEAGVGEQYF. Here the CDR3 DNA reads TGTGCCAGCAGCCCCGAAGCGGGAGTTGGCGAGCAGTACTTC.

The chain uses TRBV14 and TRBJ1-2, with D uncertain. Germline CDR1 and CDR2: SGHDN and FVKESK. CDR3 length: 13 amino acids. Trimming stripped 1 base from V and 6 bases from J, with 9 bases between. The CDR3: CASSQVRAHGYTF. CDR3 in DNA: TGTGCCAGCAGCCAAGTAAGGGCTCATGGCTACACCTTC.

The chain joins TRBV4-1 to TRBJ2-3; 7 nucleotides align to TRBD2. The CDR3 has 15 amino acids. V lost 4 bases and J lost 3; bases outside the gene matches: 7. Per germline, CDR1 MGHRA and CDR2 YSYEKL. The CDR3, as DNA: TGCGCCAGCAGCCGCCCGGGCGGGGGAACAGATACGCAGTATTTT. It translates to CASSRPGGGTDTQYF.